The present T cell receptor beta chain was sequenced within a study of human T cells and chemical hapten exposure. On the study more broadly: In the sensitization step, 2% DPC was placed on approximately 2 cm by approximately 2 cm of upper inner arm skin. Regarding the study as a whole: There was no change with DPC sensitization in TCRs above 1 in 1000 frequency.

The CDR3 has 15 residues. The germline V and J ends were trimmed by 6 bases and 5 bases, with 19 bases remaining between them. CDR1 is MNHEY, CDR2 SVGEGT, per germline. This clonotype was counted at least ten times. Its antigen is still unknown. As for time point: pre-sensitization, week 0. Regarding treatment: therapeutic diphenylcyclopropenone sensitization with weekly scalp DPC. Alopecia patients between 18 and 70 years old and suitable for DPC were used as donors. TCRdb analysed the RACE reads with MiXCR anew, one entry per CDR3 protein. This table holds about 98,000 distinct CDR3 sequences, 10% to 12% found once.

This clonotype was sampled from an older woman with alopecia areata. Some clones in this sample may be carry-over from other donors' samples. The gene calls are TRBV6-2 or TRBV6-3 and TRBJ2-5, with D tentatively TRBD1 or TRBD2 (5 bases each). The specimen comprised whole blood, sampled in connection with sensitization to the hapten diphenylcyclopropenone (DPC). The CDR3 DNA reads as TGTGCCAGCAGGGGACCGGGACGTCCGACGGAGACCCAGTACTTC. Protein: CASRGPGRPTETQYF.